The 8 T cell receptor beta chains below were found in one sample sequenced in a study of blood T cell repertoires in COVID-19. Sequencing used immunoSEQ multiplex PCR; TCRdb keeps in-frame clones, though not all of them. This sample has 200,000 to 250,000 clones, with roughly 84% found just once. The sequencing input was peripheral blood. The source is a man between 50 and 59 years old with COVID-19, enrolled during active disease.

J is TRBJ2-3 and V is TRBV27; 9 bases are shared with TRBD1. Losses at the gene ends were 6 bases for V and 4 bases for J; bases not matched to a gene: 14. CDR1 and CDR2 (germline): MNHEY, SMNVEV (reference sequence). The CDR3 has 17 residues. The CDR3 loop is CASSASGTGTWADTQYF. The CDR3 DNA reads TGTGCCAGCAGCGCTTCCGGGACAGGGACATGGGCAGATACGCAGTATTTT.

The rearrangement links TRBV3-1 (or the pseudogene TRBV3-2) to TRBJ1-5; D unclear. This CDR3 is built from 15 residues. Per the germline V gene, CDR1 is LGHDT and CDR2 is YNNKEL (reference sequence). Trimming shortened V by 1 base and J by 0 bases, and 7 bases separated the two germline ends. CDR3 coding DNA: TGTGCCAGCAGCCAAGGCGCGTATAGCAATCAGCCCCAGCATTTT. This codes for CASSQGAYSNQPQHF.

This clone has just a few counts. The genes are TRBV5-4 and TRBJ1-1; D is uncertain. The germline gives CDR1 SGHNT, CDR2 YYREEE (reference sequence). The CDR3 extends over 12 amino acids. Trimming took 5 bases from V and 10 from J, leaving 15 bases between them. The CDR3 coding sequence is TGTGCCAGCAGGCTTCCGGGAGAAAGAGCTTTCTTT. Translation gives CASRLPGERAFF.

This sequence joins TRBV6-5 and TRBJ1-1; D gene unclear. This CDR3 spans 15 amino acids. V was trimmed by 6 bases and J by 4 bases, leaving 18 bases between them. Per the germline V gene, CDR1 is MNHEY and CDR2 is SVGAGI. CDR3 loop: CASSREGGRGTEAFF. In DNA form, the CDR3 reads TGTGCCAGCAGCCGAGAGGGCGGACGGGGCACTGAAGCTTTCTTT.

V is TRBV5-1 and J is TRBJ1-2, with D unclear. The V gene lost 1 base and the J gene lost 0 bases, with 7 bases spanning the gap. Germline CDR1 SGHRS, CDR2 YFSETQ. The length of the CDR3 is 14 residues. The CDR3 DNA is TGCGCCAGCAGCTTGCAGGCCTCTAACTATGGCTACACCTTC. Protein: CASSLQASNYGYTF.

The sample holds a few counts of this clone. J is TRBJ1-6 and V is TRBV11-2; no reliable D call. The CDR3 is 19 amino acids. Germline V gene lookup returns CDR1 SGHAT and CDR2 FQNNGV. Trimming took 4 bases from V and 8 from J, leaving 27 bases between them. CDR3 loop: CASSYQVSHIWRSDSPLHF. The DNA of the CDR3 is TGTGCCAGCAGCTATCAGGTATCCCATATATGGAGGAGTGATTCACCCCTCCACTTT. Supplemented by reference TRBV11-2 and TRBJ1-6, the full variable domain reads EAGVAQSPRYKIIEKRQSVAFWCNPISGHATLYWYQQILGQGPKLLIQFQNNGVVDDSQLPKDRFSAERLKGVDSTLKIQPAKLEDSAVYLCASSYQVSHIWRSDSPLHFGNGTRLTVT.

CDR3 DNA: TGTGCCAGCAGCTTAACGGGACAGGGAACAGATACGCAGTATTTT. It codes for CASSLTGQGTDTQYF. The chain joins TRBV7-9 to TRBJ2-3; TRBD1 aligns across 9 bases. After removal of 2 bases from V and 3 bases from J, the junction contained 3 bases not matched to a gene. This CDR3 contains 15 residues. Germline values: CDR1 SEHNR, CDR2 FQNEAQ (reference sequence). Full variable domain (missing parts from reference TRBV7-9 and TRBJ2-3): DTGVSQNPRHKITKRGQNVTFRCDPISEHNRLYWYRQTLGQGPEFLTYFQNEAQLEKSRLLSDRFSAERPKGSFSTLEIQRTEQGDSAMYLCASSLTGQGTDTQYFGPGTRLTVL.

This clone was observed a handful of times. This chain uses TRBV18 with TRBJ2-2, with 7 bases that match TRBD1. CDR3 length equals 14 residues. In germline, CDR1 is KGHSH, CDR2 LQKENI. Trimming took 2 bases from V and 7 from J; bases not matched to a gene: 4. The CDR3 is CASSPTGVGGELFF. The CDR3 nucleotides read TGTGCCAGCTCACCAACAGGGGTTGGCGGGGAGCTGTTTTTT.